These 11 T cell receptor beta chains were sequenced from one sample in a study of blood T cell repertoires in COVID-19. The table came from immunoSEQ multiplex PCR; TCRdb's copy has only in-frame clones and leaves some out. This sample has over 55,000 clones; approximately 92% occur once, and the top ten carry roughly 2.4%. Sequencing was performed on peripheral blood. These receptors all come from a man between 60 and 75 years old with acute or convalescent COVID-19.

CDR3 residues: CASRGGLLPEQYF. The CDR3, as DNA: TGTGCCAGCAGAGGGGGACTACTCCCTGAGCAGTACTTC. V gene TRBV28 combines with J gene TRBJ2-7, with D maybe TRBD2 (7 bases). This CDR3 spans 13 amino acids. Germline CDR1 is MDHEN and CDR2 is SYDVKM. V dropped 6 bases and J dropped 7 bases, with 16 bases sitting between them.

V gene TRBV28 combines with J gene TRBJ2-1; D is perhaps TRBD2 (6 bases). V was pared by 6 bases and J by 0 bases, with 30 bases between. Looked up from germline, CDR1 is MDHEN and CDR2 is SYDVKM. The CDR3 sequence is 21 residues long. As DNA, the CDR3 is TGTGCCAGCAGAAAAGCCGGGACTTCCCGTAATACGTCGGGCTCCTACAATGAGCAGTTCTTC. Protein product: CASRKAGTSRNTSGSYNEQFF.

The chain joins TRBV18 to TRBJ2-3, with D tentatively TRBD2 (6 bases). This CDR3 has 13 amino acids. V lost 6 bases and J 6 bases, leaving 13 bases between the germline ends. Looked up from germline, CDR1 is KGHSH and CDR2 is LQKENI. Here the CDR3 DNA reads TGTGCCAGCTCGCGACTAGTGCGGGATACGCAGTATTTT. This encodes CASSRLVRDTQYF. Drawing the rest from reference TRBV18 and TRBJ2-3, the complete variable domain is NAGVMQNPRHLVRRRGQEARLRCSPMKGHSHVYWYRQLPEEGLKFMVYLQKENIIDESGMPKERFSAEFPKEGPSILRIQQVVRGDSAAYFCASSRLVRDTQYFGPGTRLTVL.

Concerning this clone itself: Additional DNA sequences in this sample encode the identical CDR3. V gene TRBV19 combines with J gene TRBJ1-4; D call uncertain. In germline, CDR1 is LNHDA, CDR2 SQIVND (reference sequence). The V end lost 3 bases, the J end lost 0 bases, and 11 bases lay between the germline ends. This CDR3 spans 16 amino acids. This CDR3 reads CASSMRGAATNEKLFF. In nucleotides, the CDR3 is TGTGCCAGTAGTATGCGAGGTGCTGCAACTAATGAAAAACTGTTTTTT. The entire variable domain, with the rest obtained from reference TRBV19 and TRBJ1-4, is as follows: DGGITQSPKYLFRKEGQNVTLSCEQNLNHDAMYWYRQDPGQGLRLIYYSQIVNDFQKGDIAEGYSVSREKKESFPLTVTSAQKNPTAFYLCASSMRGAATNEKLFFGSGTQLSVL.

On this clone itself: This sample also contains other DNA sequences that code for the same CDR3. The chain combines TRBV6-1 with TRBJ1-5; 7 bases line up with TRBD1. The CDR3 sequence is 16 residues long. The junction had 4 bases not matched to a gene; V was cut back by 0 bases and J by 2 bases. Germline CDR1 MNHNS, CDR2 SASEGT. The CDR3 coding sequence is TGTGCCAGCAGTGAAGCATTAGGGGGCCGCAATCAGCCCCAGCATTTT. Its translation is CASSEALGGRNQPQHF.

The chain uses TRBV7-9 and TRBJ2-1; 7 nucleotides agree with TRBD1. The CDR3 is 16 amino acids. The trim removed 2 bases at V and 0 bases at J, leaving 4 bases unmatched. CDR1 and CDR2 from the germline V gene are SEHNR and FQNEAQ (reference sequence). CDR3 coding DNA: TGTGCCAGCAGCTTAAGGGGGCTAGCCTCCTACAATGAGCAGTTCTTC. Its protein product is CASSLRGLASYNEQFF.

This sequence joins TRBV5-1 and TRBJ1-6, with a weak D call TRBD1 (5 bases). The germline V gene encodes CDR1 SGHRS and CDR2 YFSETQ. This CDR3 spans 16 amino acids. V lost 1 base and J lost 6, with 14 bases in between. This CDR3 is CASSLLESGSNSPLHF. CDR3 DNA sequence: TGCGCCAGCAGCTTGCTTGAATCAGGGTCTAATTCACCCCTCCACTTT.

The V call is TRBV15, the J call TRBJ1-4; no definite D call. CDR1 and CDR2 from the germline V gene are LNHNV and YYDKDF (reference sequence). There are 14 residues in the CDR3. Trimming pared 0 bases from V and 8 bases from J, leaving 10 bases between. The CDR3 coding sequence is TGTGCCACCAGCAGAGACTCGGGTGGGGAAAAACTGTTTTTT. Translation: CATSRDSGGEKLFF.

CDR3 residues: CASSRAGGSSYEQYF. In DNA, the CDR3 is TGCGCCAGCAGCCGTGCGGGGGGGAGCTCCTACGAGCAGTACTTC. The chain employs TRBV5-1 and TRBJ2-7, with 9 bases identical to TRBD2. J gave up 0 bases and V 4 bases, and 5 bases lay outside the gene matches. This CDR3 comprises 15 residues. The V gene's germline CDR1 is SGHRS and CDR2 YFSETQ.

This chain connects TRBV27 to TRBJ1-2; TRBD1 aligns across 7 bases. The germline V gene encodes CDR1 MNHEY and CDR2 SMNVEV (reference sequence). V trimming: 7 bases; J trimming: 7 bases; junction bases outside the gene matches: 6. The CDR3 spans 12 residues. In nucleotides, the CDR3 is TGTGCCAGCACCGACAGGGTTAGTGGCTACACCTTC. Its translation: CASTDRVSGYTF.

The chain combines TRBV5-6 with TRBJ1-1, with TRBD1 matching over 9 bases. Germline CDR1 reads SGHDT; CDR2 reads YYEEEE. Trimming at V came to 3 bases and at J to 11 bases, leaving 11 bases not matched to a gene. This CDR3 has 14 residues. The CDR3 reads CASSWVQGAGRAFF. In DNA form, the CDR3 reads TGTGCCAGCAGCTGGGTACAGGGGGCCGGTAGGGCTTTCTTT.